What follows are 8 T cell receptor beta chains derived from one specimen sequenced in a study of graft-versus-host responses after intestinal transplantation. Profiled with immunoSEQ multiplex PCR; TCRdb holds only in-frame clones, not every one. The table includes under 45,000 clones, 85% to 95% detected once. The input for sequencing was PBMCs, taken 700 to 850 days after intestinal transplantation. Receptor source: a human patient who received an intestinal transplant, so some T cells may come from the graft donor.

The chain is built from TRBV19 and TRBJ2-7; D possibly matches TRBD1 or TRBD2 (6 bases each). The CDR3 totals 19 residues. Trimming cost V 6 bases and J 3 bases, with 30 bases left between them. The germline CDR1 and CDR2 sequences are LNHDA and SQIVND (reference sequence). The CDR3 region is CASSQRGVDLGIWSYEQYF. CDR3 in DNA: TGTGCCAGTAGCCAAAGGGGGGTGGACCTAGGGATTTGGAGCTACGAGCAGTACTTC.

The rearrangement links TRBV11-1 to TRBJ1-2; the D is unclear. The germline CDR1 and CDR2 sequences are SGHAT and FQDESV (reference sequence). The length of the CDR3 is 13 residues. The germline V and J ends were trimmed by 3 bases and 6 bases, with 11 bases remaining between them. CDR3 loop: CASSFATSDGYTF. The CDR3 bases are TGTGCCAGCAGCTTCGCCACCTCCGATGGCTACACCTTC.

The CDR3 DNA follows: TGTGCCAGTGGGCGGGGGACAGGGGTTGTCGGCTACACCTTC. Residues: CASGRGTGVVGYTF. The V gene is TRBV27, the J gene TRBJ1-2, with 10 positions matching TRBD1. Losses at the gene ends were 9 bases for V and 8 bases for J; bases not matched to a gene: 12. The V gene's germline CDR1 is MNHEY and CDR2 SMNVEV (reference sequence). The CDR3 runs to 14 residues.

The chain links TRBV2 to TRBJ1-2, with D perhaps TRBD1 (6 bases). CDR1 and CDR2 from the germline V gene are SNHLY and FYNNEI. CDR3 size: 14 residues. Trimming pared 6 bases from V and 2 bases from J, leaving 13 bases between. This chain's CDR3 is CASRYSQGNYGYTF. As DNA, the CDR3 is TGTGCCAGCAGGTACTCCCAGGGGAACTATGGCTACACCTTC.

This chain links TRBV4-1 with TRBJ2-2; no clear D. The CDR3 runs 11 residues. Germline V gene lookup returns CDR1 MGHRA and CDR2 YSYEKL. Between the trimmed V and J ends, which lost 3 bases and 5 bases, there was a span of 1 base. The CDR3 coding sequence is TGCGCCAGCAGCCATACCGGGGAGCTGTTTTTT. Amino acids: CASSHTGELFF.

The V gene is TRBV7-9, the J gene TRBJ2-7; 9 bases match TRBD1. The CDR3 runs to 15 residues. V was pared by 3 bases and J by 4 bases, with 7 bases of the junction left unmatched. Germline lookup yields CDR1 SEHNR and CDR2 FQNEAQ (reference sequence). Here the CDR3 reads CASSLDRGAPYEQYF. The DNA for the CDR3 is TGTGCCAGCAGCTTGGACAGGGGCGCCCCGTACGAGCAGTACTTC.

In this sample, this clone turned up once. CDR3 loop: CASSYSNWGGEQFF. The CDR3 coding sequence is TGTGCCAGCAGTTACTCGAACTGGGGGGGTGAGCAGTTCTTC. The V gene is TRBV6-5, the J gene TRBJ2-1; 7 nucleotides line up with TRBD2. Germline V gene lookup returns CDR1 MNHEY and CDR2 SVGAGI. With V trimmed by 0 bases and J by 9 bases, 5 bases remained unmatched. CDR3 length: 14 amino acids.

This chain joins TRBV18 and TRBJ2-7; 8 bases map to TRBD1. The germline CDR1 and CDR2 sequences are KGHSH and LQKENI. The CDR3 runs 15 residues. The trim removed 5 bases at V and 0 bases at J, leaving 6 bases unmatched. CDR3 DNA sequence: TGTGCCAGCTCATCGGACAGGGACCCCTCCTACGAGCAGTACTTC. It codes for CASSSDRDPSYEQYF.